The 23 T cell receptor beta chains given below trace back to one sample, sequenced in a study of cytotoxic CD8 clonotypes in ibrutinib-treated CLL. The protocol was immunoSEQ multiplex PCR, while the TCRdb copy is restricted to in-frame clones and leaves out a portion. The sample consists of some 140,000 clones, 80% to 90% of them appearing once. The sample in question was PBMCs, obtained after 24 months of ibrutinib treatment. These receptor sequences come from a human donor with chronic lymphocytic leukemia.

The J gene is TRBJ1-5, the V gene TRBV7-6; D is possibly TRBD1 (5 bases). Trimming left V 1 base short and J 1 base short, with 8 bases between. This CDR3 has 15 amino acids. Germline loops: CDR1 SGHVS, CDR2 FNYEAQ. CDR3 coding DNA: TGTGCCAGCAGCTTAGGGGGGGGAAGCAATCAGCCCCAGCATTTT. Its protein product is CASSLGGGSNQPQHF.

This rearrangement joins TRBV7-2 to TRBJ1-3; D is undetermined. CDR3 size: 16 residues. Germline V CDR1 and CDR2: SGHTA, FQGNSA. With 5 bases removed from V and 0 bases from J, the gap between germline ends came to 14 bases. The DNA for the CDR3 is TGTGCCAGCAGCCTGGTTCCGGGTACCTCTGGAAACACCATATATTTT. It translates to CASSLVPGTSGNTIYF.

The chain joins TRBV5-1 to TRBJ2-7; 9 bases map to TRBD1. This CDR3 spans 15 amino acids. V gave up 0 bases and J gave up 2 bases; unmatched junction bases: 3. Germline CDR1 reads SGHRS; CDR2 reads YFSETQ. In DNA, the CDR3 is TGCGCCAGCAGCTTGGAGGGGACAGGGACCTACGAGCAGTACTTC. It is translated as CASSLEGTGTYEQYF.

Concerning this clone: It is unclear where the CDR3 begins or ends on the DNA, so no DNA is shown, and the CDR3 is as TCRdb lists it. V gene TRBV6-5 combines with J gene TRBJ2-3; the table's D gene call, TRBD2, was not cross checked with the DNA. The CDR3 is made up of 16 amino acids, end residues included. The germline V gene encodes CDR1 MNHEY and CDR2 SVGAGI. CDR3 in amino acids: CASSSSTRLSTDTQYF.

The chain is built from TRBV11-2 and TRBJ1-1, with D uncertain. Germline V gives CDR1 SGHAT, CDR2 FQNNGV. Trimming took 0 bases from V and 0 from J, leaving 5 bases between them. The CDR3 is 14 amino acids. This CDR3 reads CASSLDLMNTEAFF. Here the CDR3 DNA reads TGTGCCAGCAGCTTAGATCTCATGAACACTGAAGCTTTCTTT.

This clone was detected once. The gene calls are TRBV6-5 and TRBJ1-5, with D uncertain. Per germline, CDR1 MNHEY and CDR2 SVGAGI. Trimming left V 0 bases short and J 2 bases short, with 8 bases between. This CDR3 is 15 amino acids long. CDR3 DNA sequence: TGTGCCAGCAGTTACTCGAGGTCCCGCAATCAGCCCCAGCATTTT. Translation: CASSYSRSRNQPQHF.

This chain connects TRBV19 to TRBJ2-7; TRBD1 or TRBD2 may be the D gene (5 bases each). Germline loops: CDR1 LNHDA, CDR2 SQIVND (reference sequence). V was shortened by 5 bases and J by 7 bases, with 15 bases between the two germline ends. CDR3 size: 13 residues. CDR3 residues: CASSRQGVGEQYF. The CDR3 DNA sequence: TGTGCCAGTAGTCGCCAGGGAGTGGGGGAGCAGTACTTC. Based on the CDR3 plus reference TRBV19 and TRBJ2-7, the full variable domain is DGGITQSPKYLFRKEGQNVTLSCEQNLNHDAMYWYRQDPGQGLRLIYYSQIVNDFQKGDIAEGYSVSREKKESFPLTVTSAQKNPTAFYLCASSRQGVGEQYFGPGTRLTVT.

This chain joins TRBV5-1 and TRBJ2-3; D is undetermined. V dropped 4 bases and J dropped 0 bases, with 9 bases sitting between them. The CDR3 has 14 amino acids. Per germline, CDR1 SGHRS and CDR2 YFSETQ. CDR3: CASSRSTSTDTQYF. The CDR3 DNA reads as TGCGCCAGCAGCAGGAGCACTAGCACAGATACGCAGTATTTT.

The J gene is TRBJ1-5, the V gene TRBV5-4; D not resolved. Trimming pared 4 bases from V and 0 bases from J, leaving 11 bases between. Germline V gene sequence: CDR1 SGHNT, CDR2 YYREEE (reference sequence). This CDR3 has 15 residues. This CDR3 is CASSIGPPSNQPQHF. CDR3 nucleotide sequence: TGTGCCAGCAGCATAGGGCCGCCTAGCAATCAGCCCCAGCATTTT.

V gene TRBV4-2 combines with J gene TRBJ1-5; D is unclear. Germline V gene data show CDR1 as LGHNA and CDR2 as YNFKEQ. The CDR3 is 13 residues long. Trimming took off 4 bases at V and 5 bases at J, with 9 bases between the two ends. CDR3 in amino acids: CASSRRRDQPQHF. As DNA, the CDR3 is TGTGCCAGCAGCCGAAGAAGGGATCAGCCCCAGCATTTT.

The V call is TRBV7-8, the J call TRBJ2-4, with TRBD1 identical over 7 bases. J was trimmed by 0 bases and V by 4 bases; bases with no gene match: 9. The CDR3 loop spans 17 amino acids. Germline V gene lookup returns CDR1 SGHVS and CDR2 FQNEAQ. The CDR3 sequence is CASSSHGQVVAKNIQYF. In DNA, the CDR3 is TGTGCCAGCAGCTCCCACGGACAGGTCGTAGCCAAAAACATTCAGTACTTC.

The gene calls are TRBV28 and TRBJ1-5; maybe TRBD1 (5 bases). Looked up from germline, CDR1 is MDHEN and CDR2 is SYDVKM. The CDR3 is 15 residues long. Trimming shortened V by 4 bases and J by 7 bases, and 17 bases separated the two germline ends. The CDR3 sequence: CASSYGRRVGQPQHF. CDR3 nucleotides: TGTGCCAGCAGTTACGGCCGCAGGGTGGGGCAGCCCCAGCATTTT.

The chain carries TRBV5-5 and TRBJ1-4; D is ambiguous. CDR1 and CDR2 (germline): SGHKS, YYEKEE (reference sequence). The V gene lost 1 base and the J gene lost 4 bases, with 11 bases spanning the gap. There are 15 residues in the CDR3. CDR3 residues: CASSLFGRSNEKLFF. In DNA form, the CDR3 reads TGTGCCAGCAGCTTGTTCGGACGGAGTAATGAAAAACTGTTTTTT.

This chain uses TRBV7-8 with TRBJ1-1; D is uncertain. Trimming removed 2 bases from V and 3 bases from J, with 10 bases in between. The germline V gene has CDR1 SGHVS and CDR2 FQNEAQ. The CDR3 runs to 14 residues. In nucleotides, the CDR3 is TGTGCCAGCAGCTTAATCCGGACTTACACTGAAGCTTTCTTT. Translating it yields CASSLIRTYTEAFF.

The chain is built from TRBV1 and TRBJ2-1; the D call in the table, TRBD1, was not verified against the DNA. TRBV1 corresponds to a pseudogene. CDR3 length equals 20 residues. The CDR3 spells CTSSQLRGQGTQSSLNEQFF. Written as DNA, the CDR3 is TGCACCAGCAGCCAGTTAAGGGGACAGGGGACCCAAAGCTCCCTCAATGAGCAGTTCTTC.

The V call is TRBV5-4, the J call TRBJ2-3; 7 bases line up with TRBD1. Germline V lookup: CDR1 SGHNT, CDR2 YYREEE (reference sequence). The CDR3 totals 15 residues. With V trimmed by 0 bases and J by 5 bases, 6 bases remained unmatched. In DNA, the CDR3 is TGTGCCAGCAGCTTGGACAGGGGAAACGGAGATACGCAGTATTTT. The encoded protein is CASSLDRGNGDTQYF.

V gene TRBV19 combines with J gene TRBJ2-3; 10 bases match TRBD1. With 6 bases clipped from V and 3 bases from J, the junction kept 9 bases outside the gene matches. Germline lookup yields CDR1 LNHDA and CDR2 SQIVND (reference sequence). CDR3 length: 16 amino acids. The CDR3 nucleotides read TGTGCCAGTAGCCCGGGGGGACAGGGGCTGACAGATACGCAGTATTTT. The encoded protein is CASSPGGQGLTDTQYF.

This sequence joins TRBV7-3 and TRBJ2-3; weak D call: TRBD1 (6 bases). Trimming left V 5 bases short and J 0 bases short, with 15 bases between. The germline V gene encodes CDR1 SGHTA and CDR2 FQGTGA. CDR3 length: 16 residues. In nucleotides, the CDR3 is TGTGCCAGCAGCCTGACTGGACAGATCAGCACAGATACGCAGTATTTT. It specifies CASSLTGQISTDTQYF.

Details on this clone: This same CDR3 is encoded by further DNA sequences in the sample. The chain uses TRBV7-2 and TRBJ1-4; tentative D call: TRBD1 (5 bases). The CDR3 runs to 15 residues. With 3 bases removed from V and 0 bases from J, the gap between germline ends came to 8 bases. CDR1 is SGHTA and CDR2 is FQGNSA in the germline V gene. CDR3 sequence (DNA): TGTGCCAGCAGCTTCGACAGTGCAACTAATGAAAAACTGTTTTTT. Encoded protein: CASSFDSATNEKLFF.

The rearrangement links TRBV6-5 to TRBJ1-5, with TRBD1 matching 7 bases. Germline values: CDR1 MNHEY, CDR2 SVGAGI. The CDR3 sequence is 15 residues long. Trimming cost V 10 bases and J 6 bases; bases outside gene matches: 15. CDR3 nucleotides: TGTGCCACCCAAACGACAGGGTTCGGGAGTCAGCCCCAGCATTTT. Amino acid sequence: CATQTTGFGSQPQHF.

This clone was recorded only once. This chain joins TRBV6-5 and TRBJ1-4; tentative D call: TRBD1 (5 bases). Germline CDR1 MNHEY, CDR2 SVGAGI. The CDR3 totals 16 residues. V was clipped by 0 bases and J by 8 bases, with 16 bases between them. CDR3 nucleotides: TGTGCCAGCAGTTACTCGACCCCAGGGTATAACGAAAAACTGTTTTTT. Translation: CASSYSTPGYNEKLFF.

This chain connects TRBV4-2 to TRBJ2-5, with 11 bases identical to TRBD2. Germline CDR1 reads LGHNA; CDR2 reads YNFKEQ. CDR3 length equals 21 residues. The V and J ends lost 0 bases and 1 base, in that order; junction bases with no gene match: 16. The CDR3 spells CASSQDGLAGGTVHLQETQYF. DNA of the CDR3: TGTGCCAGCAGCCAAGATGGTCTAGCGGGGGGTACCGTGCACCTCCAAGAGACCCAGTACTTC.

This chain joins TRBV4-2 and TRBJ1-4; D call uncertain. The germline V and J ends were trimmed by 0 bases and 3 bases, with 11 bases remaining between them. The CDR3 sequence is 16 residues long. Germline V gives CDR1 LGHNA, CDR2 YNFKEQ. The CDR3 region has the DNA TGTGCCAGCAGCCAAGATATGGGGTCGTCTAATGAAAAACTGTTTTTT. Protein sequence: CASSQDMGSSNEKLFF.